A single sample gave rise to the 21 T cell receptor beta chains below, sequenced in a study of blood T cell repertoires in COVID-19 (dated by TCRdb to the early 2020s). Library preparation was by the immunoSEQ multiplex PCR assay. This immuneACCESS table, as held by TCRdb, lists in-frame sequences with V and J called but not all clones. Of the missing ones, under half trace to an unresolved V gene in checked studies; the others have no known cause. This sample is represented by 310,000 or so clones; roughly 90% of them were singletons. The ten largest clonotypes hold 9.5% of the sample. The sequencing input was PBMCs or T cells enriched from blood (not recorded which). These receptors all come from a woman aged 40 to 50 who had recovered from COVID-19.

The chain has TRBV18 and TRBJ1-3, with D possibly TRBD1 on 5 matching bases. Between the trimmed V and J ends, which lost 4 bases and 4 bases, there was a span of 8 bases. CDR1 is KGHSH and CDR2 is LQKENI in the germline V gene. This CDR3 comprises 13 residues. The CDR3 sequence: CASSQGSGNTIYF. The CDR3 coding sequence is TGTGCCAGCTCACAGGGGTCGGGAAACACCATATATTTT.

J is TRBJ2-1 and V is TRBV18, with 9 bases aligning to TRBD1. Trimming took 6 bases from V and 2 from J; bases not matched to a gene: 5. Germline V lookup: CDR1 KGHSH, CDR2 LQKENI. The CDR3 runs 15 residues. The CDR3: CASSPDRGPYNEQFF. In DNA form, the CDR3 reads TGTGCCAGCTCCCCGGACAGGGGTCCCTACAATGAGCAGTTCTTC.

The chain couples TRBV29-1 to TRBJ2-1; the D gene is possibly TRBD1 (6 bases). CDR1 is SQVTM, CDR2 ANQGSEA, per germline. Between the trimmed V and J ends, which lost 6 bases and 5 bases, there was a span of 11 bases. CDR3 size: 12 residues. CDR3 region: CSVEAGDNEQFF. The CDR3 DNA reads TGCAGCGTGGAGGCAGGGGACAATGAGCAGTTCTTC.

The J gene is TRBJ1-1, the V gene TRBV9; 8 bases are a match to TRBD1. Germline V gene data show CDR1 as SGDLS and CDR2 as YYNGEE. This CDR3 region has 18 residues. The ends lost 0 bases at V and 0 bases at J; junction bases unmatched: 10. The chain's CDR3 is CASSVGTYRGTMNTEAFF. CDR3 DNA: TGTGCCAGCAGCGTAGGGACTTACAGGGGGACTATGAACACTGAAGCTTTCTTT. Using reference TRBV9 and TRBJ1-1 for the parts outside the CDR3, the full variable domain is DSGVTQTPKHLITATGQRVTLRCSPRSGDLSVYWYQQSLDQGLQFLIQYYNGEERAKGNILERFSAQQFPDLHSELNLSSLELGDSALYFCASSVGTYRGTMNTEAFFGQGTRLTVV.

In this sample, this clone turned up once. J is TRBJ1-6 and V is TRBV18; D perhaps matches TRBD1 (5 bases). Trimming took off 4 bases at V and 9 bases at J, with 16 bases between the two ends. Looked up from germline, CDR1 is KGHSH and CDR2 is LQKENI. CDR3 length: 15 residues. The CDR3 nucleotides read TGTGCCAGCTCACAGACTGGGGCGCGGGGTTCACCCCTCCACTTT. It yields the protein CASSQTGARGSPLHF. Filled out from reference TRBV18 and TRBJ1-6, the complete variable domain reads NAGVMQNPRHLVRRRGQEARLRCSPMKGHSHVYWYRQLPEEGLKFMVYLQKENIIDESGMPKERFSAEFPKEGPSILRIQQVVRGDSAAYFCASSQTGARGSPLHFGNGTRLTVT.

This chain uses TRBV11-3 with TRBJ1-1; D is possibly TRBD1 (6 bases). This CDR3 is 15 amino acids long. The ends were cut back, 1 base at V and 2 bases at J, with 11 bases in the middle. The V gene's germline CDR1 is SGHNT and CDR2 YENEEA. CDR3 sequence: CASSLGYGTNTEAFF. The CDR3 nucleotides read TGTGCCAGCAGCTTAGGGTACGGGACAAACACTGAAGCTTTCTTT.

J is TRBJ2-1 and V is TRBV3-1 (or the pseudogene TRBV3-2), with TRBD2 identical over 7 bases. The CDR3 totals 16 residues. The V and J ends lost 3 bases and 1 base, in that order; junction bases with no gene match: 6. Germline V gene data show CDR1 as LGHDT and CDR2 as YNNKEL (reference sequence). The CDR3, as DNA: TGTGCCAGCAGCCATCCGTGGCGGGAGTCCTACAATGAGCAGTTCTTC. This gives the protein CASSHPWRESYNEQFF.

The chain's CDR3 is CASSLRERYEQYF. The CDR3, as DNA: TGCGCCAGCAGCCTACGAGAGCGGTACGAGCAGTACTTC. V and J are TRBV5-1 and TRBJ2-7, with a tentative D call TRBD2 (5 bases). The CDR3 has 13 amino acids. With 4 bases removed from V and 4 bases from J, the gap between germline ends came to 12 bases. The germline V gene encodes CDR1 SGHRS and CDR2 YFSETQ.

This chain links TRBV3-1 (or the pseudogene TRBV3-2) with TRBJ2-7; D unresolved. Germline V gene lookup returns CDR1 LGHDT and CDR2 YNNKEL (reference sequence). Trimming shortened V by 4 bases and J by 2 bases, and 21 bases separated the two germline ends. This CDR3 has 17 residues. The chain's CDR3 is CASSLGSFMSAPYEQYF. The DNA of the CDR3 is TGTGCCAGCAGCCTAGGTTCCTTTATGAGCGCTCCCTACGAGCAGTACTTC.

The chain recombines TRBV12-3 or TRBV12-4 with TRBJ2-1; D gene unclear. This CDR3 comprises 10 residues. V was shortened by 6 bases and J by 5 bases, with 2 bases between the two germline ends. The CDR3 DNA reads as TGTGCCAGCAGCAACAATGAGCAGTTCTTC. This translates into CASSNNEQFF.

The chain joins TRBV2 to TRBJ1-3; D remains ambiguous. Trimming left V 3 bases short and J 0 bases short, with 9 bases between. The CDR3 totals 15 residues. The germline V gene encodes CDR1 SNHLY and CDR2 FYNNEI. The CDR3 DNA reads TGTGCCAGCAGTGATGAGGCCCACTCTGGAAACACCATATATTTT. Protein: CASSDEAHSGNTIYF.

This clone was seen a single time. The identical CDR3 is also encoded by other nucleotide sequences in the sample. The chain uses TRBV9 and TRBJ2-7; the match to TRBD2 covers 10 bases. CDR1 is SGDLS, CDR2 YYNGEE, per germline. The J segment lost 4 bases and the V segment lost 0 bases, leaving 4 bases of the junction unmatched. The CDR3 contains 15 residues. The CDR3 sequence: CASSVGLAGAYEQYF. The CDR3 DNA follows: TGTGCCAGCAGCGTAGGGCTAGCGGGGGCTTACGAGCAGTACTTC.

The V gene is TRBV6-6, the J gene TRBJ2-7; 7 nucleotides match TRBD1. The V segment lost 10 bases and the J segment 0 bases; nucleotides outside the gene matches: 12. Germline CDR1 and CDR2: MNHNY and SVGAGI (reference sequence). The CDR3 runs to 15 residues. CDR3 region: CATNDRDRTSYEQYF. CDR3 in DNA: TGTGCCACCAACGACCGGGACAGAACCTCCTACGAGCAGTACTTC.

This chain uses TRBV5-4 with TRBJ2-1, with D perhaps TRBD2 (6 bases). CDR3 length: 14 residues. Per germline, CDR1 SGHNT and CDR2 YYREEE (reference sequence). The germline V and J ends were trimmed by 2 bases and 7 bases, with 13 bases remaining between them. CDR3 bases: TGTGCCAGCAGCTTTTTAGCGGAGGGAAATGAGCAGTTCTTC. Protein: CASSFLAEGNEQFF.

The chain is built from TRBV20-1 and TRBJ2-1, with D tentatively TRBD1 (6 bases). Per the germline V gene, CDR1 is DFQATT and CDR2 is SNEGSKA (reference sequence). V lost 3 bases and J 3 bases, leaving 15 bases between the germline ends. The CDR3 length is 15 residues. Here the CDR3 DNA reads TGCAGTGCTAGTGGCGATGGACAGTTCTACAATGAGCAGTTCTTC. It specifies CSASGDGQFYNEQFF.

This chain links TRBV5-4 with TRBJ2-2, with 9 bases that match TRBD2. The junction had 10 bases not matched to a gene; V was cut back by 9 bases and J by 4 bases. The germline gives CDR1 SGHNT, CDR2 YYREEE (reference sequence). The CDR3 is made up of 15 amino acids. Here the CDR3 reads CATAGLAGTTGELFF. The CDR3 coding sequence is TGTGCCACCGCGGGGCTAGCGGGGACCACCGGGGAGCTGTTTTTT.

The table lists this clone with a few counts. The chain uses TRBV9 and TRBJ1-1; 8 bases align to TRBD1. CDR1 and CDR2 from the germline V gene are SGDLS and YYNGEE. Trimming took 3 bases from V and 4 from J; bases not matched to a gene: 2. The CDR3 runs 13 residues. The CDR3 nucleotides read TGTGCCAGCAGCGCCGGACAGGGCACTGAAGCTTTCTTT. This encodes CASSAGQGTEAFF.

The chain combines TRBV18 with TRBJ2-1; D perhaps matches TRBD2 (5 bases). The CDR3 is made up of 17 amino acids. V lost 0 bases to trimming and J lost 4 bases, with 16 bases between them. Germline V lookup: CDR1 KGHSH, CDR2 LQKENI. CDR3: CASSPPRASRSYNEQFF. The CDR3 DNA sequence: TGTGCCAGCTCACCACCGCGGGCTAGCAGATCATACAATGAGCAGTTCTTC.

V usage is TRBV5-4 and J usage is TRBJ1-1; 10 bases align to TRBD1. CDR3 length: 16 amino acids. Germline lookup yields CDR1 SGHNT and CDR2 YYREEE (reference sequence). The junction had 10 bases not matched to a gene; V was cut back by 0 bases and J by 8 bases. CDR3 sequence reads: CASSLGPRGDRGEAFF. The CDR3 DNA sequence: TGTGCCAGCAGCTTGGGGCCTCGGGGGGACAGGGGAGAAGCTTTCTTT.

The chain recombines TRBV28 with TRBJ2-7; 7 bases fit TRBD1. CDR1 is MDHEN and CDR2 is SYDVKM in the germline V gene. V trimming: 5 bases; J trimming: 0 bases; junction bases outside the gene matches: 10. The CDR3 covers 16 residues. CDR3 in amino acids: CASSRVRQGSSYEQYF. The CDR3 region has the DNA TGTGCCAGCAGTCGTGTACGACAGGGAAGCTCCTACGAGCAGTACTTC.

CDR3 bases: TGTGCCAGCAGTCAAGCGGGAGGGCCTATAAATGAGCAGTTCTTC. It yields the protein CASSQAGGPINEQFF. The genes are TRBV27 and TRBJ2-1; 10 bases fit TRBD2. The CDR3 has 15 amino acids. The V gene end was trimmed by 5 bases and the J gene end by 7 bases; junction bases not matched to a gene: 8. CDR1 and CDR2 from the germline V gene are MNHEY and SMNVEV (reference sequence).